At least ten counts were recorded for the clone carrying this T cell receptor beta chain. Its target is unknown. The CDR3 is made up of 17 amino acids. J gave up 3 bases and V 5 bases, and 13 bases lay outside the gene matches. Per the germline V gene, CDR1 is MNHEY and CDR2 is SMNVEV (reference sequence). These data belong to a study of T cells in Graves' hyperthyroidism and ophthalmopathy. Study conclusions and caveats: The model foresaw ophthalmopathy a median 6.5 months prior to onset. Expanded thyroid clonotypes (above 0.001) were mostly also found in blood.

Fresh peripheral blood, roughly 9.6 ml, was the source of the PBMCs. What was amplified from RNA transcripts were TCR beta CDR3 regions. The HTBI set primed first-round TCR CDR3 RT-PCR. MiXCR, applied by TCRdb to the multiplex PCR reads, yields one record per CDR3 protein. The table has about 350,000 distinct CDR3 sequences, approximately 14% seen once. This receptor was taken from a woman in her 30s with Graves' hyperthyroidism. Specimen: blood. The V call is TRBV27, the J call TRBJ2-1; 7 bases are a match to TRBD1. The CDR3 bases are TGTGCCAGCAGTCGCGCCCCTACAGGGGCCGGCTACAATGAGCAGTTCTTC. Protein sequence: CASSRAPTGAGYNEQFF.